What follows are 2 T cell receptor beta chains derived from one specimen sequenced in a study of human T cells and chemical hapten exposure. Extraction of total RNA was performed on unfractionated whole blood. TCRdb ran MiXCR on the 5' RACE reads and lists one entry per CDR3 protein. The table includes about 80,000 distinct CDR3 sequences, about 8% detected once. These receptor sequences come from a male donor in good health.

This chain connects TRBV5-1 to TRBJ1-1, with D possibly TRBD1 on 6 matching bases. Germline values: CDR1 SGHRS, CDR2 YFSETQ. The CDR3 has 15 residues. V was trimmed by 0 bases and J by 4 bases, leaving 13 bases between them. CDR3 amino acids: CASSLVLGASTEAFF. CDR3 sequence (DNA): TGCGCCAGCAGCTTGGTCCTGGGGGCTAGCACTGAAGCTTTCTTT.

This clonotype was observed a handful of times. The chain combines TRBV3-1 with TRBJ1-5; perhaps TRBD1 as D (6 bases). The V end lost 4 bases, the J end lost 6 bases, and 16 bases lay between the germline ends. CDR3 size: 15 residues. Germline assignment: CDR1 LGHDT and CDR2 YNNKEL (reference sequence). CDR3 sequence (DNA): TGTGCCAGCAGCCTAAGGGGGGGTGTCGGTCAGCCCCAGCATTTT. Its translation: CASSLRGGVGQPQHF.